The following is a T cell receptor beta chain sequence with its context. Antigen unknown. Both 60 Vbeta primers and 13 Jbeta primers went into the PCR. Clones were sequenced by immunoSEQ multiplex PCR, and TCRdb holds only the in-frame ones, with some missing. The sample has 150,000 to 170,000 clones, around 81% seen once. These data are taken from a study of cytomegalovirus exposure and HLA in healthy donors. The study, taken as a whole, reports: It was in a later analysis that TCR association rates were seen to vary by HLA locus, highest for DRB1 and lowest for HLA-C. Associated with cytomegalovirus, according to the listing, were around 160 TCR beta chains.

Germline V gene lookup returns CDR1 PRHDT and CDR2 FYEKMQ (reference sequence). With V trimmed by 4 bases and J by 3 bases, 6 bases remained unmatched. This CDR3 has 16 residues. Sequenced material: PBMCs. The chain recombines TRBV13 with TRBJ2-1; 10 bases are a match to TRBD2. The clonotype originates from a woman between 40 and 50 years old in good health and CMV-seropositive. CDR3 protein: CASSSPSSGSYNEQFF. Here the CDR3 DNA reads TGTGCCAGCAGCTCCCCCTCTAGCGGGAGCTACAATGAGCAGTTCTTC.